The 17 T cell receptor beta chains presented below share a single source sample, sequenced in a study of cytomegalovirus exposure and HLA in healthy donors. Profiled with immunoSEQ multiplex PCR; TCRdb holds only in-frame clones, not every one. The sample lists under 400,000 clones, 88% occurring once. What was sequenced was PBMCs. These receptors came from a man under 40 in good health and CMV-seronegative.

The chain employs TRBV10-3 and TRBJ2-7; 10 nucleotides line up with TRBD1. V lost 6 bases and J lost 4; bases outside the gene matches: 6. Germline V gene sequence: CDR1 ENHRY, CDR2 SYGVKD. The length of the CDR3 is 14 residues. The CDR3 reads CAIRPGQGFYEQYF. The CDR3 nucleotides read TGTGCCATCAGACCGGGACAGGGGTTTTACGAGCAGTACTTC.

V usage is TRBV4-3 and J usage is TRBJ2-5; no reliable D call. This CDR3 has 15 residues. CDR1 is LGHNA and CDR2 is YSLEER in the germline V gene. Trimming took off 1 base at V and 2 bases at J, with 11 bases between the two ends. CDR3 amino acids: CASSQVTAGQETQYF. CDR3 in DNA: TGCGCCAGCAGCCAAGTTACGGCAGGACAAGAGACCCAGTACTTC.

The J gene is TRBJ2-1, the V gene TRBV7-6, with 10 bases identical to TRBD2. Germline V gene lookup returns CDR1 SGHVS and CDR2 FNYEAQ. CDR3 length equals 17 residues. J lost 7 bases, V lost 1 base, and 10 bases had no gene match. DNA of the CDR3: TGTGCCAGCAGCTTAGTTGGTAGCGGGGGGCGTTGGAATGAGCAGTTCTTC. This gives the protein CASSLVGSGGRWNEQFF.

V usage is TRBV14 and J usage is TRBJ2-7, with D perhaps matching TRBD1 (6 bases). In germline, CDR1 is SGHDN, CDR2 FVKESK. The CDR3 contains 14 residues. V dropped 3 bases and J dropped 4 bases, with 13 bases sitting between them. CDR3 protein: CASSHKGVTYEQYF. CDR3 DNA: TGTGCCAGCAGCCATAAGGGGGTAACGTACGAGCAGTACTTC. The full variable domain, completed using reference TRBV14 and TRBJ2-7, is EAGVTQFPSHSVIEKGQTVTLRCDPISGHDNLYWYRRVMGKEIKFLLHFVKESKQDESGMPNNRFLAERTGGTYSTLKVQPAELEDSGVYFCASSHKGVTYEQYFGPGTRLTVT.

The CDR3 reads CASSQTSGGSNTQYF. In nucleotides, the CDR3 is TGTGCCAGCAGTCAGACTAGCGGGGGGTCGAATACGCAGTATTTT. The chain combines TRBV6-5 with TRBJ2-3; 13 bases fit TRBD2. The CDR3 runs 15 residues. From germline, CDR1 is MNHEY and CDR2 SVGAGI. V lost 5 bases, J lost 7 bases, and 6 bases stayed unmatched.

This clone has only a few counts. This chain links TRBV6-5 with TRBJ1-6, with TRBD1 matching 7 bases. The ends lost 4 bases at V and 3 bases at J; junction bases unmatched: 3. The germline CDR1 and CDR2 sequences are MNHEY and SVGAGI. There are 15 residues in the CDR3. The CDR3 sequence: CASSSRGRYNSPLHF. The DNA for the CDR3 is TGTGCCAGCAGTTCAAGGGGGCGCTATAATTCACCCCTCCACTTT.

J is TRBJ2-2 and V is TRBV9, with 8 bases aligning to TRBD1. The length of the CDR3 is 17 residues. Unmatched junction bases numbered 8, after V lost 1 base and J lost 3 bases. Germline assignment: CDR1 SGDLS and CDR2 YYNGEE. Written as DNA, the CDR3 is TGTGCCAGCAGCGTATCCCTTCAGGGGGCGGACACCGGGGAGCTGTTTTTT. As protein: CASSVSLQGADTGELFF.

This chain connects TRBV5-4 to TRBJ2-7, with D maybe TRBD2 (6 bases). This CDR3 spans 14 amino acids. Germline loops: CDR1 SGHNT, CDR2 YYREEE (reference sequence). Trimming shortened V by 1 base and J by 5 bases, and 13 bases separated the two germline ends. CDR3 DNA: TGTGCCAGCAGCTTGTTTGCGGGAATGAACGAGCAGTACTTC. It encodes CASSLFAGMNEQYF.

This clone was seen a single time. CDR3 DNA: TGCGCCAGCAGCCAAGGAAGACTAGCGGGCACAGATACGCAGTATTTT. Amino acids: CASSQGRLAGTDTQYF. The chain uses TRBV4-3 and TRBJ2-3; 9 nucleotides align to TRBD2. V trimming: 1 base; J trimming: 1 base; junction bases outside the gene matches: 3. The germline gives CDR1 LGHNA, CDR2 YSLEER. The CDR3 runs 16 residues.

The chain is built from TRBV11-3 and TRBJ1-2; D remains unclear. Between the trimmed V and J ends, which lost 1 base and 4 bases, there was a span of 7 bases. Per germline, CDR1 SGHNT and CDR2 YENEEA. CDR3 length: 13 amino acids. DNA of the CDR3: TGTGCCAGCAGCTTAGTAACGGGCTATGGCTACACCTTC. Its translation: CASSLVTGYGYTF.

V usage is TRBV19 and J usage is TRBJ1-3; D remains ambiguous. V was cut by 9 bases and J by 0 bases, with 12 bases left in between. CDR3 length equals 14 residues. Germline lookup yields CDR1 LNHDA and CDR2 SQIVND (reference sequence). In nucleotides, the CDR3 is TGTGCCAGCCGTCAACTGAGCTCTGGAAACACCATATATTTT. Its protein product is CASRQLSSGNTIYF.

The chain has TRBV7-9 and TRBJ2-7; 9 bases agree with TRBD1. CDR3 length: 16 residues. Germline lookup yields CDR1 SEHNR and CDR2 FQNEAQ (reference sequence). J was trimmed by 4 bases and V by 3 bases; bases with no gene match: 10. The CDR3 coding sequence is TGTGCCAGCAGCTTCGCCCCGGGACAGGGAGGGTACGAGCAGTACTTC. Protein sequence: CASSFAPGQGGYEQYF.

V and J are TRBV10-3 and TRBJ1-6; D possibly corresponds to TRBD1 (6 bases). Germline values: CDR1 ENHRY, CDR2 SYGVKD. This CDR3 is 13 amino acids long. V shed 7 bases and J shed 4 bases, with 8 bases lying between them. Here the CDR3 reads CAIKTGYNSPLHF. The CDR3 region has the DNA TGTGCCATCAAAACAGGGTATAATTCACCCCTCCACTTT.

This sequence joins TRBV6-1 and TRBJ1-5, with TRBD1 as a possible D gene (5 bases). The CDR3 has 17 amino acids. Trimming took 3 bases from V and 3 from J, leaving 18 bases between them. CDR1 MNHNS and CDR2 SASEGT come from the germline V gene. The DNA of the CDR3 is TGTGCCAGCAGTGACCCGCGGCAGGGAGGGTCCAATCAGCCCCAGCATTTT. Translating it yields CASSDPRQGGSNQPQHF.

V is TRBV27 and J is TRBJ2-7, with D possibly being TRBD1 (6 bases). CDR1 MNHEY and CDR2 SMNVEV come from the germline V gene (reference sequence). The CDR3 length is 18 residues. V lost 8 bases and J 3 bases, leaving 29 bases between the germline ends. Written as DNA, the CDR3 is TGTGCCAGCCTCATACATCCTGGACCGGGACACCCCGACTACGAGCAGTACTTC. Translated: CASLIHPGPGHPDYEQYF.

This sequence joins TRBV10-3 and TRBJ2-2; no definite D call. This CDR3 region has 11 residues. Trimming removed 6 bases from V and 3 bases from J, with 2 bases in between. The germline CDR1 and CDR2 sequences are ENHRY and SYGVKD. The CDR3 reads CAISYTGELFF. For the CDR3, the DNA is TGTGCCATCAGCTACACCGGGGAGCTGTTTTTT.

This clone has more than one count but fewer than ten. The chain employs TRBV11-2 and TRBJ1-4; TRBD1 matches at 8 bases. After removal of 5 bases from V and 8 bases from J, the junction contained 13 bases not matched to a gene. Germline V gene sequence: CDR1 SGHAT, CDR2 FQNNGV. The CDR3 is 16 amino acids. This CDR3 is CASSPRRTGLNEKLFF. The CDR3 bases are TGTGCCAGCAGCCCACGACGGACAGGGCTTAACGAAAAACTGTTTTTT.